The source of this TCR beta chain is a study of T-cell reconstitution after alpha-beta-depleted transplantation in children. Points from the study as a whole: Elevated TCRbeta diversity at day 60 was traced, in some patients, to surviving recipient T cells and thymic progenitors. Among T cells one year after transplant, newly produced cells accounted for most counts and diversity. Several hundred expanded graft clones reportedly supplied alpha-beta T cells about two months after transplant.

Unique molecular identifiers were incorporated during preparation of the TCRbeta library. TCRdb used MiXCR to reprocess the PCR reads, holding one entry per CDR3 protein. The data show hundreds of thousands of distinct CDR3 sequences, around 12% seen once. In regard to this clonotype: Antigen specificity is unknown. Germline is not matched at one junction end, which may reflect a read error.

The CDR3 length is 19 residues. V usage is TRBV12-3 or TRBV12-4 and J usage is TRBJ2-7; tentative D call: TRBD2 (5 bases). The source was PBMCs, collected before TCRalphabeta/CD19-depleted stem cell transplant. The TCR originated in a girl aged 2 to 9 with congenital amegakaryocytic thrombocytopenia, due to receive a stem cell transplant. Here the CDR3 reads CAISLEQWGTGLRVYEQYF. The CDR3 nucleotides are TGTGCCATCAGTCTGGAGCAGTGGGGAACGGGATTGCGAGTCTACGAGCAGTACTTC.